The 2 T cell receptor beta chains below all came from one sample that was sequenced in a study of T cell repertoires in cytomegalovirus infection. TCRdb reprocessed the reads via MiXCR and lists one record per CDR3 protein. The sample records 250,000 to 400,000 distinct CDR3 sequences, roughly 25% being singletons. Antigens for these TCRs are unknown. Sample: cultured PBMCs, taken from culture after CMV antigen stimulation. The receptors here all came from a human donor in good health (CMV status not recorded). Some clones in this sample may be carry-over from other donors' samples.

V gene TRBV10-3 combines with J gene TRBJ2-7; the match to TRBD2 covers 11 bases. The trim removed 10 bases at V and 4 bases at J, leaving 6 bases unmatched. CDR1 is ENHRY, CDR2 SYGVKD, per germline. The CDR3 is 13 amino acids. CDR3 DNA sequence: TGTGCCACCATAGCGGGAGGGGAATACGAGCAGTACTTC. Its translation: CATIAGGEYEQYF.

The V call is TRBV4-3, the J call TRBJ2-3; 7 nucleotides match TRBD2. Germline CDR1 LGHNA, CDR2 YSLEER. The J segment lost 4 bases and the V segment lost 0 bases, leaving 10 bases of the junction unmatched. This CDR3 is 17 amino acids long. CDR3 loop: CASSQETSRVRADTQYF. CDR3 bases: TGCGCCAGCAGCCAAGAGACTAGCCGGGTAAGGGCAGATACGCAGTATTTT.